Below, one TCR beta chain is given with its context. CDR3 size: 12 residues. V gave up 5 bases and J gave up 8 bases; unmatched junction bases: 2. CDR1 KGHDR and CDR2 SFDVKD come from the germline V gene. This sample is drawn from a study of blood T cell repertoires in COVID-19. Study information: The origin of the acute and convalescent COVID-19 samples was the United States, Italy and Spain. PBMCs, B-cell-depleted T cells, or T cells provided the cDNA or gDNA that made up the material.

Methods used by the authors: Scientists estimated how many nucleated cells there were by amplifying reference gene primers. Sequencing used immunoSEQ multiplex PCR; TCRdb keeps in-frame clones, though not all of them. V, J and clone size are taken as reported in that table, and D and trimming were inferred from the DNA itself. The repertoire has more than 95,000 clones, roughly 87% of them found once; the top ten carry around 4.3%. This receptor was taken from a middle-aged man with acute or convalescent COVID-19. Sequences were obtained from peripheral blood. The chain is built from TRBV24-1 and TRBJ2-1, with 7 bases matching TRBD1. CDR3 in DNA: TGTGCCACCAGTGTTACAGGGGATGAGCAGTTCTTC. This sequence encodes CATSVTGDEQFF.